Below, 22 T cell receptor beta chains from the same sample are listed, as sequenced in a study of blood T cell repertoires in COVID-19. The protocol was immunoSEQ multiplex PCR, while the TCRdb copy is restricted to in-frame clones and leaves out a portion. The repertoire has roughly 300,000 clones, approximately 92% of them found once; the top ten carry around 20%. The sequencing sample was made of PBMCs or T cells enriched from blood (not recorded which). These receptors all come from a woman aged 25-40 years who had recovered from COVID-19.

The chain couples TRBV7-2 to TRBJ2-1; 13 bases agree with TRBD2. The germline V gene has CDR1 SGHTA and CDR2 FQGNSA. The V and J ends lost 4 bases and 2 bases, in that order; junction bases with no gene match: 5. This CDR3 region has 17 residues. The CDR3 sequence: CASSSMTSGGPYNEQFF. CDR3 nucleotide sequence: TGTGCCAGCAGCTCCATGACTAGCGGGGGGCCCTACAATGAGCAGTTCTTC.

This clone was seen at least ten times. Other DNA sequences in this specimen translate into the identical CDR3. The DNA for the CDR3 is TGTGCCAGCAGCCCCAGGGGTTTCACAGATACGCAGTATTTT. Amino acid sequence: CASSPRGFTDTQYF. This rearrangement joins TRBV7-8 to TRBJ2-3; D is possibly TRBD1 (6 bases). The CDR3 is made up of 14 amino acids. V lost 5 bases and J lost 2, with 11 bases in between. Germline V gene sequence: CDR1 SGHVS, CDR2 FQNEAQ.

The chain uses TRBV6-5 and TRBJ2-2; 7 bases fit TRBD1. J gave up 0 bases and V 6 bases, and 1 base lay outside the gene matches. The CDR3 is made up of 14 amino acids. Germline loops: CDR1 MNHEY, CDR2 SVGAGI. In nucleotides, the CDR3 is TGTGCCAGCAGGGGACAGACGAACACCGGGGAGCTGTTTTTT. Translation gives CASRGQTNTGELFF.

CDR3 sequence: CASSPRGTSSNEQFF. In DNA, the CDR3 is TGTGCCAGCTCACCACGTGGGACTAGCAGCAATGAGCAGTTCTTC. The chain recombines TRBV18 with TRBJ2-1; 9 nucleotides match TRBD2. V gave up 1 base and J gave up 6 bases; unmatched junction bases: 4. The CDR3 spans 15 residues. Germline CDR1 KGHSH, CDR2 LQKENI.

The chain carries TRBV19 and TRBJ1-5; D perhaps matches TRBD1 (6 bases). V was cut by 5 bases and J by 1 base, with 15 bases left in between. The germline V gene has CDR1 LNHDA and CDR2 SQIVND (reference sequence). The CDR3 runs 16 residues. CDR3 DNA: TGTGCCAGTAGTCTCACCGGGACAAGGAGCAATCAGCCCCAGCATTTT. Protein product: CASSLTGTRSNQPQHF.

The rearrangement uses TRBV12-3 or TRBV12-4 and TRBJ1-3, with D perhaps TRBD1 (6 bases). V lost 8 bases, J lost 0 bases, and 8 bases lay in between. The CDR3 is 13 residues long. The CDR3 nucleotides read TGTGCCAGCGGGACAAGCTCTGGAAACACCATATATTTT. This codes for CASGTSSGNTIYF.

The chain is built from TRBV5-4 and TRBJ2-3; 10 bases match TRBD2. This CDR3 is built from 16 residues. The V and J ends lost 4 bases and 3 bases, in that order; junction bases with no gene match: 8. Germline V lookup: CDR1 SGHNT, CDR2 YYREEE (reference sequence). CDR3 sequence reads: CASSAIRGLATDTQYF. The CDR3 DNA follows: TGTGCCAGCAGCGCAATTAGGGGACTAGCGACAGATACGCAGTATTTT.

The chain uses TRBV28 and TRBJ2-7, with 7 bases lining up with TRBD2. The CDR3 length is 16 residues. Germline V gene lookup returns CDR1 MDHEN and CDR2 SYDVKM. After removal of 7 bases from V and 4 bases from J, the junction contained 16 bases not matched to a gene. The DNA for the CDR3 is TGTGCCAGCAACTTACCCCGGCCCAGCGGGAATTACGAGCAGTACTTC. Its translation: CASNLPRPSGNYEQYF.

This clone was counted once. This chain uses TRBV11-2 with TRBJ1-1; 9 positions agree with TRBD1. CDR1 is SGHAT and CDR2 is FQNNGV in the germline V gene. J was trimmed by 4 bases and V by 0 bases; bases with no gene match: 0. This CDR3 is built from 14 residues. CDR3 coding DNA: TGTGCCAGCAGCTTAGAGGGACAGGGCACTGAAGCTTTCTTT. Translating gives CASSLEGQGTEAFF.

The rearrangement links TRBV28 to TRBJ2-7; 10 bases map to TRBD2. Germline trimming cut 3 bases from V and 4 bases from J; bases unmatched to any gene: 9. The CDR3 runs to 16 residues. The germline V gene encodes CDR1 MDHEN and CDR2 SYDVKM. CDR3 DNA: TGTGCCAGCAGTTTTGTGGCTAGCGGGGGTTGGTACGAGCAGTACTTC. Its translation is CASSFVASGGWYEQYF. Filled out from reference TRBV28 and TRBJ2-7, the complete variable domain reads DVKVTQSSRYLVKRTGEKVFLECVQDMDHENMFWYRQDPGLGLRLIYFSYDVKMKEKGDIPEGYSVSREKKERFSLILESASTNQTSMYLCASSFVASGGWYEQYFGPGTRLTVT.

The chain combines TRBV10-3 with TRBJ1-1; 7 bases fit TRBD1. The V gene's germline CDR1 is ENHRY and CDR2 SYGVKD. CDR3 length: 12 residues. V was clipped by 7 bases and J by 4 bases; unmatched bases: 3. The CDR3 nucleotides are TGTGCCATCACCCAGGGGGGCACTGAAGCTTTCTTT. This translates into CAITQGGTEAFF.

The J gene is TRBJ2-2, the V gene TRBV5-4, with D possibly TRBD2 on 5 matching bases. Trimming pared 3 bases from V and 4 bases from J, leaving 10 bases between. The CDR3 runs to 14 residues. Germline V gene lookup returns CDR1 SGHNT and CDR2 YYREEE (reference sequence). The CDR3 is CASSSSRGTGELFF. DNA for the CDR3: TGTGCCAGCAGCTCCTCCCGGGGCACCGGGGAGCTGTTTTTT.

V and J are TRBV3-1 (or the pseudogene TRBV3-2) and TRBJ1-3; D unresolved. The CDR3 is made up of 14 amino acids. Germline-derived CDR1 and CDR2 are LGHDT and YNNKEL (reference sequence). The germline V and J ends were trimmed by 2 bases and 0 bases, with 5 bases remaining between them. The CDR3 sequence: CASSQSHSGNTIYF. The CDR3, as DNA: TGTGCCAGCAGCCAAAGCCACTCTGGAAACACCATATATTTT.

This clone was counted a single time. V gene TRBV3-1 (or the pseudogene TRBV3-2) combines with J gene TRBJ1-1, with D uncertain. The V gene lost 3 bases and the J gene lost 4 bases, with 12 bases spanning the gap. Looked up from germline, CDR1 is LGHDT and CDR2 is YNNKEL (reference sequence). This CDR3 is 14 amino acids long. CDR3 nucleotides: TGTGCCAGCAGCCATACTACCGAGGGCACTGAAGCTTTCTTT. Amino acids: CASSHTTEGTEAFF.

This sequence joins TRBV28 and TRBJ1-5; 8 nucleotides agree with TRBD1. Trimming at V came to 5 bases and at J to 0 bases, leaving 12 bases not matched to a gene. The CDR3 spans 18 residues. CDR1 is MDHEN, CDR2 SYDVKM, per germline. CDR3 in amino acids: CASSRPGQDTYSNQPQHF. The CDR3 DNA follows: TGTGCCAGCAGTCGTCCGGGACAGGACACTTATAGCAATCAGCCCCAGCATTTT.

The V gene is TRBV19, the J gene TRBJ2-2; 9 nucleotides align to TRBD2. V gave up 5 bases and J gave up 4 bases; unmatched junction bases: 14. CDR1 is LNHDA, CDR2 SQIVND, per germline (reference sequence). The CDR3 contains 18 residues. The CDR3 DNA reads TGTGCCAGTAGTCTCCCCGCGGCGGGAGGGAGCCTCACCGGGGAGCTGTTTTTT. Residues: CASSLPAAGGSLTGELFF.

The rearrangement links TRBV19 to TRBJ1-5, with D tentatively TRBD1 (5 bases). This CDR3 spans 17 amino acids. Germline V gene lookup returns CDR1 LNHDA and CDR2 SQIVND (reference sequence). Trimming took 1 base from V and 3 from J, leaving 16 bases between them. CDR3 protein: CASSIVAGGRSNQPQHF. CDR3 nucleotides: TGTGCCAGTAGTATAGTGGCGGGGGGAAGGTCCAATCAGCCCCAGCATTTT.

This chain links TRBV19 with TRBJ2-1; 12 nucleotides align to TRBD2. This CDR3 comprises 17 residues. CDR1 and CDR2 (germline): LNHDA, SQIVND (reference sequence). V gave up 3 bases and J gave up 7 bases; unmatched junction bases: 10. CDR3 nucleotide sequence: TGTGCCAGTAGTATCTCCCTAGGACTAGCGGGATTGAATGAGCAGTTCTTC. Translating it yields CASSISLGLAGLNEQFF.

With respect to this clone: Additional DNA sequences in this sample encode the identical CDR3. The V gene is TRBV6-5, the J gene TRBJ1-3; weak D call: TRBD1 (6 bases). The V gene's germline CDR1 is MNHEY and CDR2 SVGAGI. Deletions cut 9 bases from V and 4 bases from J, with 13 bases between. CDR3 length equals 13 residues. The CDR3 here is CASRGGAGNTIYF. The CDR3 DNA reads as TGTGCCAGTCGCGGGGGGGCCGGAAACACCATATATTTT.

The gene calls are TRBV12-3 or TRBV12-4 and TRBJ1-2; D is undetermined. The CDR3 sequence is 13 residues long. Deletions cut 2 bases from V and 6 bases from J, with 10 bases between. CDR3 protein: CASSLMAVHGYTF. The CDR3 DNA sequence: TGTGCCAGCAGTTTAATGGCAGTCCATGGCTACACCTTC.

The CDR3 loop is CAWNKGPGETQYF. The DNA for the CDR3 is TGTGCCTGGAATAAGGGGCCGGGAGAGACCCAGTACTTC. The chain uses TRBV30 and TRBJ2-5; D is possibly TRBD1 (5 bases). Germline CDR1 and CDR2: GTSNPN and SVGIG (reference sequence). The CDR3 spans 13 residues. The ends were cut back, 4 bases at V and 4 bases at J, with 13 bases in the middle.

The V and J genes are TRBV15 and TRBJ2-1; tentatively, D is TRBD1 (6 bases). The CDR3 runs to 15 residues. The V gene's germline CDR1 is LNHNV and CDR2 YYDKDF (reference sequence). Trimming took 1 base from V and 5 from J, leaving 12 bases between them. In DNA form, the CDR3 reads TGTGCCACCAGCAGAGGGACAGATCGGGACAATGAGCAGTTCTTC. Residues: CATSRGTDRDNEQFF.